These 8 T cell receptor beta chains were all obtained from the same sample, sequenced in a study of cytomegalovirus exposure and HLA in healthy donors. It was with 60 Vbeta and 13 Jbeta primers that the PCR ran. Sequenced by immunoSEQ multiplex PCR; TCRdb stores in-frame clones only, minus some. Its table records over 80,000 clones. The sequencing input was PBMCs. Source of these receptors: a girl between 5 and 17 years old in good health and CMV-seropositive.

V gene TRBV4-3 combines with J gene TRBJ1-1; D ambiguous. V lost 0 bases and J lost 1, with 15 bases in between. The germline V gene encodes CDR1 LGHNA and CDR2 YSLEER. The CDR3 is 17 residues long. Here the CDR3 reads CASSQDLGGLTNTEAFF. The CDR3 nucleotides read TGCGCCAGCAGCCAAGATTTGGGAGGGTTGACGAACACTGAAGCTTTCTTT.

CDR3 residues: CASSPGRWNTGELFF. CDR3 in DNA: TGTGCCAGCTCACCGGGGAGGTGGAACACCGGGGAGCTGTTTTTT. J is TRBJ2-2 and V is TRBV18; D is perhaps TRBD2 (6 bases). Germline V gives CDR1 KGHSH, CDR2 LQKENI. The CDR3 sequence is 15 residues long. V was trimmed by 3 bases and J by 1 base, leaving 9 bases between them. Using reference TRBV18 and TRBJ2-2 for the parts outside the CDR3, the full variable domain is NAGVMQNPRHLVRRRGQEARLRCSPMKGHSHVYWYRQLPEEGLKFMVYLQKENIIDESGMPKERFSAEFPKEGPSILRIQQVVRGDSAAYFCASSPGRWNTGELFFGEGSRLTVL.

The chain's CDR3 is CASLGQGLNYGYTF. The CDR3, as DNA: TGTGCCAGCCTGGGACAGGGCCTTAACTATGGCTACACCTTC. The J gene is TRBJ1-2, the V gene TRBV7-2, with 9 bases lining up with TRBD1. Germline V gene sequence: CDR1 SGHTA, CDR2 FQGNSA. J gave up 1 base and V 8 bases, and 5 bases lay outside the gene matches. The CDR3 has 14 residues.

With respect to this clone: Other DNA sequences from this sample encode an identical CDR3 as well. This rearrangement joins TRBV29-1 to TRBJ1-2; TRBD1 aligns across 9 bases. This CDR3 region has 17 residues. With V trimmed by 0 bases and J by 7 bases, 15 bases remained unmatched. Per germline, CDR1 SQVTM and CDR2 ANQGSEA. For the CDR3, the DNA is TGCAGCGTTGAAGACCGGACAGGGGCACCCAAGGGGGGTGGCTACACCTTC. It codes for CSVEDRTGAPKGGGYTF.

The V and J genes are TRBV19 and TRBJ1-6, with D possibly being TRBD1 (5 bases). This CDR3 contains 14 residues. V lost 2 bases, J lost 12 bases, and 14 bases lay in between. CDR1 is LNHDA and CDR2 is SQIVND in the germline V gene (reference sequence). The DNA for the CDR3 is TGTGCCAGTAGTATAAAACAGGCAATCGGACCCCTCCACTTT. Translating it yields CASSIKQAIGPLHF. The full variable domain, rest sourced from reference TRBV19 and TRBJ1-6, is DGGITQSPKYLFRKEGQNVTLSCEQNLNHDAMYWYRQDPGQGLRLIYYSQIVNDFQKGDIAEGYSVSREKKESFPLTVTSAQKNPTAFYLCASSIKQAIGPLHFGNGTRLTVT.

The genes are TRBV28 and TRBJ1-2; D not certain. Germline V gene lookup returns CDR1 MDHEN and CDR2 SYDVKM. The CDR3 contains 14 residues. V shed 7 bases and J shed 7 bases, with 19 bases lying between them. The CDR3 spells CASIPNPPPGGYTF. In DNA, the CDR3 is TGTGCCAGCATCCCCAACCCCCCCCCGGGTGGCTACACCTTC.

The CDR3 DNA sequence: TGTGCCATCACCGTACAGGGAGTGAACACTGAAGCTTTCTTT. Translating gives CAITVQGVNTEAFF. V usage is TRBV10-3 and J usage is TRBJ1-1; the D gene is possibly TRBD1 (6 bases). This CDR3 spans 14 amino acids. Trimming took 7 bases from V and 0 from J, leaving 12 bases between them. Per germline, CDR1 ENHRY and CDR2 SYGVKD.

The J gene is TRBJ2-1, the V gene TRBV5-1, with D uncertain. Trimming took 2 bases from V and 2 from J, leaving 11 bases between them. Germline CDR1 reads SGHRS; CDR2 reads YFSETQ. This CDR3 has 15 amino acids. The CDR3 here is CASSFFDTAYNEQFF. CDR3 in DNA: TGCGCCAGCAGCTTCTTTGACACGGCCTACAATGAGCAGTTCTTC.